This T cell receptor beta chain originates from a study of blood T cells in healthy people across ages. Extraction yielded at least 5 micrograms of total RNA per sample. From germline, CDR1 is SGHRS and CDR2 YFSETQ. V lost 3 bases and J lost 8, with 11 bases in between. This CDR3 region has 12 residues. The authors ran a second PCR of about 7 to 12 cycles using a sample-barcoded 5' primer and a J-beta primer mix. A single record per CDR3 protein comes from TCRdb applying MiXCR to the 5' RACE reads. The table records over 1.5 million distinct CDR3 sequences, about 50% of them present only once. The receptor comes from a woman between 40 and 55 years old in good health. V usage is TRBV5-1 and J usage is TRBJ1-2, with D hard to call. Source material: blood. Here the CDR3 DNA reads TGCGCCAGCAGCTCTACGACCCGCGGCTACACCTTC. This translates into CASSSTTRGYTF.